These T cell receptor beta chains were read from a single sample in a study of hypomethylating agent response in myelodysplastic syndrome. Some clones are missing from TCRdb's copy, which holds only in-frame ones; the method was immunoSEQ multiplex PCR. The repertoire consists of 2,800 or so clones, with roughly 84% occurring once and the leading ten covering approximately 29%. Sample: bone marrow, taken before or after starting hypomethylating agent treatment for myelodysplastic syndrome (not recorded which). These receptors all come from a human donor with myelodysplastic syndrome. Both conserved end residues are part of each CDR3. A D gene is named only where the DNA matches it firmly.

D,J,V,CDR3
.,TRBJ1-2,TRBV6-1,CASSEGRGSGYTF
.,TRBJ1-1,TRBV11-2,CASSQGYTEAFF
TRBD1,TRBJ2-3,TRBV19,CASSGQGTDTQYF
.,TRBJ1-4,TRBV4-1,CASSPPGQTNEKLFF
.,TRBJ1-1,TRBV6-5,CASSPGQLSTEAFF
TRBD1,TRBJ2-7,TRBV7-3,CASSRDRGREQYF
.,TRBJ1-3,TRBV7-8,CASSETGALRNTIYF
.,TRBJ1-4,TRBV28,CASSLRRWGEKLFF
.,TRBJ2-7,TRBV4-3,CASSQELGQGSSYEQYF
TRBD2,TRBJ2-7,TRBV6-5,CASSDDMGLARIF
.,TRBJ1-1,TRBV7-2,CASSLAMDWSNTEAFF